The present TCR beta chain was sequenced within a study of T-cell reconstitution after alpha-beta-depleted transplantation in children. Concerning this clonotype itself: The antigen is undetermined. At one end the junction does not follow the germline gene, possibly because of a read error.

Preparing the TCRbeta library involved the use of unique molecular identifiers. Via MiXCR, TCRdb re-called the PCR reads, giving one row per CDR3 protein. The sample includes a few hundred thousand distinct CDR3 sequences, about 6.6% seen only once; the top ten take less than 7%. Study-level results: T cells produced anew were the main source of T-cell counts and diversity one year after transplant.

The specimen was PBMCs, collected before TCRalphabeta/CD19-depleted stem cell transplant. This clonotype was sampled from a boy between 2 and 10 years old with acute lymphoblastic leukemia, due to receive a stem cell transplant.

The CDR3 DNA reads TGTGCCACCAGTCGGGCAGGGGGGGAAGAGACCCAGTACTTC. This sequence encodes CATSRAGGEETQYF. The chain uses TRBV12-3 or TRBV12-4 and TRBJ2-5, with D possibly being TRBD1 or TRBD2 (7 bases each). The CDR3 is 14 residues long.